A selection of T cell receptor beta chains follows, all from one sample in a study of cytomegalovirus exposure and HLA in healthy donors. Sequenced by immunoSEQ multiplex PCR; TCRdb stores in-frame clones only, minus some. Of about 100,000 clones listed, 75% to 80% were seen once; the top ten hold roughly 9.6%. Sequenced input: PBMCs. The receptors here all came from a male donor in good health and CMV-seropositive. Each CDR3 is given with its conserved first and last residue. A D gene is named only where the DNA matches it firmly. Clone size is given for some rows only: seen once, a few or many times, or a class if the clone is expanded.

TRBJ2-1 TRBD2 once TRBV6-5 TGTGCCACCAGAGGAGCTAGCGGGGTTTACAATGAGCAGTTCTTC CATRGASGVYNEQFF
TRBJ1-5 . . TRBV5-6 TGTGCCAGCAGCTTGAGGGGGGGGCGTGGCAATCAGCCCCAGCATTTT CASSLRGGRGNQPQHF
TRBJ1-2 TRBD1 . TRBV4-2 TGTGCCAGCAGCCAAGATAGAGGGACAGGGGTCCCGAACTATGGCTACACCTTC CASSQDRGTGVPNYGYTF
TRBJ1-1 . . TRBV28 TGTGCCAGCAGTTCGAACGGGAGGAGGGCTTTTGCTTTCTTT CASSSNGRRAFAFF
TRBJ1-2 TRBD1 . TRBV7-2 TGTGCCAGCAGCCAAGGAGGACAGGGGGCTTTCTATGGCTACACCTTC CASSQGGQGAFYGYTF
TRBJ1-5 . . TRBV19 TGTGCCAGTTCAAAAGCGGGAAGATATAGCAATCAGCCCCAGCATTTT CASSKAGRYSNQPQHF
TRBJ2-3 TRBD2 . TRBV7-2 TGTGCCAGCAGCTTACATGCGGGAGAGGCCACAGATACGCAGTATTTT CASSLHAGEATDTQYF
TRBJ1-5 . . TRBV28 TGTGCCAGCAGTCCAAATTCCCAGAGGGATCAGCCCCAGCATTTT CASSPNSQRDQPQHF
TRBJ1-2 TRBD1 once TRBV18 TGTGCCAGCTCAACTTACAGGGGGCTTGGCTATGGCTACACCTTC CASSTYRGLGYGYTF
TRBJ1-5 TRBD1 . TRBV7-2 TGTGCCAGCAGCTTAGTAAGACAGGGACAGCCCCAGCATTTT CASSLVRQGQPQHF
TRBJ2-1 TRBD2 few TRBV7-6 TGTGCCAGCAGCCCTTGGACTAGCGGGGCAGGACGGGGTGAGCAGTTCTTC CASSPWTSGAGRGEQFF
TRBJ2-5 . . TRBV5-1 TGCGCCAGCAGCTTGGATGGACAACTACAGACCCAGTACTTC CASSLDGQLQTQYF
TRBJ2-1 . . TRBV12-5 TGTGCTAGTGGTTTACTCGGGTTCCCCTACAATGAGCAGTTCTTC CASGLLGFPYNEQFF
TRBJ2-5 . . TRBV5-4 TGTGCCAGCAGCCGTCCGTCTGGGGGCGCGGAAGGAGAGACCCAGTACTTC CASSRPSGGAEGETQYF
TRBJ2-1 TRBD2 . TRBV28 TGTGCCAGCAGCCTTGATGAGCGGGGTTCCTACAATGAGCAGTTCTTC CASSLDERGSYNEQFF
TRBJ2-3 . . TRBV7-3 TGTGCCAGCAGCTTAACGGGAGACCCTAGCACAGATACGCAGTATTTT CASSLTGDPSTDTQYF
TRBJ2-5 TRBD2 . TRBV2 TGTGCCAGCAAGTCAGGAGCGGGAGGGATGGAGACCCAGTACTTC CASKSGAGGMETQYF
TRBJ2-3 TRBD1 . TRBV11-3 TGTGCCAGCAGCTTAGGACAGGGGATCTTCACAGATACGCAGTATTTT CASSLGQGIFTDTQYF